The sequence of this T cell receptor beta chain was determined in a study of blood T cell repertoires in COVID-19. At the level of the study: Samples representing acute and convalescent COVID-19 were sourced from the United States, Italy and Spain.

Original processing methods: The authors estimated nucleated cell counts from reference gene primer amplification. Profiled with immunoSEQ multiplex PCR; TCRdb holds only in-frame clones, not every one. That table supplies the V and J calls and clone size; D and trimming were determined from the DNA. The repertoire includes around 230,000 clones, 86% of them detected once, and 11% sits in the top ten. Enrollment of patients from Seattle took place during active infection, with longitudinal follow-up. Sequencing input: peripheral blood. The TCR sequence derives from a man aged 50 to 60 with COVID-19, enrolled during active disease.

CDR3: CASSINPSSGNTIYF. CDR3 nucleotides: TGTGCCAGTAGTATTAACCCCAGCTCTGGAAACACCATATATTTT. The genes are TRBV19 and TRBJ1-3; D remains ambiguous. CDR1 LNHDA and CDR2 SQIVND come from the germline V gene (reference sequence). V shed 3 bases and J shed 0 bases, with 9 bases lying between them. CDR3 size: 15 residues.